The rows below give T cell receptor beta chains drawn from one sample of a study of T cell responses to AZD1222 COVID-19 vaccine. Data came from immunoSEQ multiplex PCR; TCRdb stores just in-frame clones and leaves some out. The top ten clones hold over 12% of a sample with roughly 98,000 clones, approximately 84% of them seen once. This specimen consisted of peripheral blood, obtained 28 days after the second AZD1222 dose. Receptor source: an adult who received the AZD1222 COVID-19 vaccine. The CDR3 runs from the conserved cysteine through the conserved F or W. D genes are given only for firm matches. Rows may omit the clone size; those that give it use once, few, many or a size class.

v_gene: TRBV7-2
j_gene: TRBJ1-6
abundance: -
d_gene: TRBD1
CDR3nt: TGTGCCAGCAGCACGGACAGGCACACCCTCCACTTT
CDR3aa: CASSTDRHTLHF

v_gene: TRBV19
j_gene: TRBJ2-7
abundance: -
d_gene: TRBD2
CDR3nt: TGTGCCAGTAGACACAGCGGGAGCTACGAGCAGTACTTC
CDR3aa: CASRHSGSYEQYF

v_gene: TRBV27
j_gene: TRBJ1-2
abundance: -
d_gene: TRBD1
CDR3nt: TGTGCCAGCAGTATCATGAGACAGGGCTCCTATGGCTACACCTTC
CDR3aa: CASSIMRQGSYGYTF

v_gene: TRBV24-1
j_gene: TRBJ1-2
abundance: -
d_gene: -
CDR3nt: TGTGCCACCAGCCAGCGTGGAGCTAACTATGGCTACACCTTC
CDR3aa: CATSQRGANYGYTF

v_gene: TRBV9
j_gene: TRBJ2-3
abundance: -
d_gene: TRBD2
CDR3nt: TGTGCCAGCAGCGCGGGACTAGCGGGAGGGGCAGATACGCAGTATTTT
CDR3aa: CASSAGLAGGADTQYF

v_gene: TRBV9
j_gene: TRBJ2-1
abundance: -
d_gene: -
CDR3nt: TGTGCCAGCAGCGGAATATCGACTGGGGGTTTACATGAGCAGTTCTTC
CDR3aa: CASSGISTGGLHEQFF

v_gene: TRBV10-3
j_gene: TRBJ1-1
abundance: -
d_gene: TRBD1
CDR3nt: TGTGCCATCAGTAAGGAGACAGGGGGCGCAGTATCCACTGAAGCTTTCTTT
CDR3aa: CAISKETGGAVSTEAFF

v_gene: TRBV5-4
j_gene: TRBJ2-3
abundance: -
d_gene: TRBD1
CDR3nt: TGTGCCAGCAGCTACGGACAGGGCTCCACAGATACGCAGTATTTT
CDR3aa: CASSYGQGSTDTQYF

v_gene: TRBV18
j_gene: TRBJ1-6
abundance: -
d_gene: -
CDR3nt: TGTGCCAGCTCACCGCGCCGCAGGGAGGGGAATTCACCCCTCCACTTT
CDR3aa: CASSPRRREGNSPLHF

v_gene: TRBV24-1
j_gene: TRBJ2-1
abundance: once
d_gene: TRBD2
CDR3nt: TGTGCCACCAGTGATTTGCAAGCGGGGGGTATCGATGAGCAGTTCTTC
CDR3aa: CATSDLQAGGIDEQFF

v_gene: TRBV5-1
j_gene: TRBJ2-2
abundance: -
d_gene: -
CDR3nt: TGCGCCAGCAGGTGGGCACAGGAGAACACCGGGGAGCTGTTTTTT
CDR3aa: CASRWAQENTGELFF

v_gene: TRBV6-5
j_gene: TRBJ2-7
abundance: -
d_gene: TRBD2
CDR3nt: TGTGCCAGCAGTTACCGGACTAGCGGGACTTACTACGAGCAGTACTTC
CDR3aa: CASSYRTSGTYYEQYF

v_gene: TRBV12-3/TRBV12-4
j_gene: TRBJ2-7
abundance: -
d_gene: -
CDR3nt: TGTGCCAGCACTCTGCATACCTCCTACGAGCAGTACTTC
CDR3aa: CASTLHTSYEQYF

v_gene: TRBV20-1
j_gene: TRBJ2-5
abundance: -
d_gene: -
CDR3nt: TGCAGTGTCAACAAGGGGACGACCCAGTACTTC
CDR3aa: CSVNKGTTQYF

v_gene: TRBV13
j_gene: TRBJ2-1
abundance: -
d_gene: -
CDR3nt: TGTGCCAGCAGCTTAGACGGAAATGAGCAGTTCTTC
CDR3aa: CASSLDGNEQFF

v_gene: TRBV5-1
j_gene: TRBJ2-5
abundance: -
d_gene: TRBD1
CDR3nt: TGCGCCAGCAGCCCGGGACAGGGGGCCTTCCAAGAGACCCAGTACTTC
CDR3aa: CASSPGQGAFQETQYF

v_gene: TRBV18
j_gene: TRBJ1-5
abundance: -
d_gene: -
CDR3nt: TGTGCCAGCTCGTATCGCAGTAATAGCAATCAGCCCCAGCATTTT
CDR3aa: CASSYRSNSNQPQHF

v_gene: TRBV19
j_gene: TRBJ1-1
abundance: -
d_gene: TRBD1
CDR3nt: TGTGCCAGTAGTAGCCAAGGGGGCGCAGAAGCTTTCTTT
CDR3aa: CASSSQGGAEAFF

v_gene: TRBV5-1
j_gene: TRBJ1-2
abundance: -
d_gene: -
CDR3nt: TGCGCCAGCAGCTTCGGGACCGAGGAGAAACAAGACTATGGCTACACCTTC
CDR3aa: CASSFGTEEKQDYGYTF

v_gene: TRBV7-2
j_gene: TRBJ2-1
abundance: -
d_gene: -
CDR3nt: TGTGCCAGCAGCTTAGAGTACTACAATGAGCAGTTCTTC
CDR3aa: CASSLEYYNEQFF

v_gene: TRBV7-2
j_gene: TRBJ2-1
abundance: -
d_gene: -
CDR3nt: TGTGCCAGCAGCTTAATAAGCTCCTACAATGAGCAGTTCTTC
CDR3aa: CASSLISSYNEQFF

v_gene: TRBV29-1
j_gene: TRBJ2-1
abundance: -
d_gene: -
CDR3nt: TGCAGCGCCACTGACACCTACCCGGGGCAGTTCTTC
CDR3aa: CSATDTYPGQFF